One and the same sample provided the 10 T cell receptor beta chains below, sequenced in a study of cytomegalovirus exposure and HLA in healthy donors. The assay was immunoSEQ multiplex PCR, and TCRdb's table has in-frame clones only and misses some. The data hold 150,000 to 200,000 clones, with more than 75% observed a single time. Sequencing input: PBMCs. Receptors originate from a man aged 18 to 29 in good health and CMV-seropositive.

This clone was detected only once. The chain couples TRBV2 to TRBJ2-7; 7 bases are a match to TRBD1. Per germline, CDR1 SNHLY and CDR2 FYNNEI. This CDR3 is built from 13 residues. The J segment lost 4 bases and the V segment lost 5 bases, leaving 5 bases of the junction unmatched. CDR3 in DNA: TGTGCCAGCAGTCGACAGGGTGGGTACGAGCAGTACTTC. Residues: CASSRQGGYEQYF.

V and J are TRBV19 and TRBJ1-4, with D possibly matching TRBD1 (5 bases). The germline V gene has CDR1 LNHDA and CDR2 SQIVND (reference sequence). The V end was cut by 3 bases, the J end by 4 bases, with 9 bases between. The CDR3 contains 14 residues. This CDR3 is CASSITGGNEKLFF. Here the CDR3 DNA reads TGTGCCAGTAGTATTACGGGGGGTAATGAAAAACTGTTTTTT.

The V call is TRBV2, the J call TRBJ1-3, with TRBD1 matching 10 bases. CDR3 length equals 15 residues. Germline trimming cut 4 bases from V and 4 bases from J; bases unmatched to any gene: 4. Germline lookup yields CDR1 SNHLY and CDR2 FYNNEI. In DNA form, the CDR3 reads TGTGCCAGCAGTGCGGACAGGGGGTCAGGAAACACCATATATTTT. It is translated as CASSADRGSGNTIYF.

This chain uses TRBV5-6 with TRBJ1-3; no reliable D call. V lost 4 bases to trimming and J lost 0 bases, with 11 bases between them. In germline, CDR1 is SGHDT, CDR2 YYEEEE. This CDR3 has 15 residues. The CDR3 DNA sequence: TGTGCCAGCAGCCGTGGACTCGACTCTGGAAACACCATATATTTT. Amino acid sequence: CASSRGLDSGNTIYF.

The chain carries TRBV4-3 and TRBJ2-7, with D maybe TRBD2 (5 bases). CDR3 length: 13 residues. The V gene lost 4 bases and the J gene lost 0 bases, with 7 bases spanning the gap. The germline V gene encodes CDR1 LGHNA and CDR2 YSLEER. CDR3 coding DNA: TGCGCCAGCAGCCCTCGGGACTCCTACGAGCAGTACTTC. Encoded protein: CASSPRDSYEQYF.

This sequence joins TRBV27 and TRBJ2-5, with D possibly TRBD2 on 6 matching bases. Germline V gene sequence: CDR1 MNHEY, CDR2 SMNVEV (reference sequence). This CDR3 has 14 amino acids. V was trimmed by 4 bases and J by 1 base, leaving 10 bases between them. CDR3 coding DNA: TGTGCCAGCAGTTCGGGACTGATCCAAGAGACCCAGTACTTC. Amino acids: CASSSGLIQETQYF.

The chain couples TRBV27 to TRBJ1-2, with D possibly being TRBD1 (6 bases). V was trimmed by 6 bases and J by 10 bases, leaving 18 bases between them. Germline V lookup: CDR1 MNHEY, CDR2 SMNVEV (reference sequence). The CDR3 loop spans 13 amino acids. Here the CDR3 DNA reads TGTGCCAGCAGCCAGGGGCCGGGAATAGACTACACCTTC. Encoded protein: CASSQGPGIDYTF.

This chain uses TRBV7-8 with TRBJ2-7; TRBD1 matches at 7 bases. CDR1 is SGHVS and CDR2 is FQNEAQ in the germline V gene. Unmatched junction bases numbered 7, after V lost 8 bases and J lost 3 bases. The CDR3 has 13 amino acids. The CDR3 DNA reads as TGTGCCAGCCAGGGACAGCTATTCTACGAGCAGTACTTC. Its translation is CASQGQLFYEQYF.

Concerning this clone: This sample includes further DNA sequences coding for the same CDR3. The chain employs TRBV20-1 and TRBJ2-5; D is uncertain. The CDR3 runs to 11 residues. Trimming took off 4 bases at V and 2 bases at J, with 5 bases between the two ends. Germline values: CDR1 DFQATT, CDR2 SNEGSKA (reference sequence). In DNA, the CDR3 is TGCAGTGCTACAGGACAAGAGACCCAGTACTTC. Amino acids: CSATGQETQYF.

This chain connects TRBV28 to TRBJ1-2, with D uncertain. The CDR3 is made up of 16 amino acids. Germline V lookup: CDR1 MDHEN, CDR2 SYDVKM. Trimming took 7 bases from V and 2 from J, leaving 20 bases between them. This CDR3 is CASKRASLMSNYGYTF. CDR3 DNA sequence: TGTGCCAGCAAGAGGGCCTCCCTTATGAGCAACTATGGCTACACCTTC.